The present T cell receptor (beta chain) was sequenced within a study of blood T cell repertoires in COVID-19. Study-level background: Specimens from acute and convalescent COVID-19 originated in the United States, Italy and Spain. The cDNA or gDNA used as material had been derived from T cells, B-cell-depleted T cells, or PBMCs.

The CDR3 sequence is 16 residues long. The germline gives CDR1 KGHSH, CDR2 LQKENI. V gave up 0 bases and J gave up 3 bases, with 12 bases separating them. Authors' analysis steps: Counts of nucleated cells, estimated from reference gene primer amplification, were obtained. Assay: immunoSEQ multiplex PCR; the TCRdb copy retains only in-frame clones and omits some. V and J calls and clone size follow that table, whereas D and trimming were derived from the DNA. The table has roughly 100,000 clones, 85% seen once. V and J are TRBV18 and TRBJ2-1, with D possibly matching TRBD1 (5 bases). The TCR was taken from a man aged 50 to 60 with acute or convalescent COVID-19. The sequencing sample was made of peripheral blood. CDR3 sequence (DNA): TGTGCCAGCTCACCACCGTCGAGAACAGGCTACAATGAGCAGTTCTTC. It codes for CASSPPSRTGYNEQFF.